Listed below are T cell receptor beta chains from one sample, sequenced in a study of identical twins. MiXCR, run by TCRdb on the 5' RACE reads, gives a single entry per CDR3 protein. The sample lists just under 650,000 distinct CDR3 sequences, 7.1% occurring once. The sample also formed part of further work on yellow fever vaccine responses in identical twins.

Sequencing input: PBMCs. The receptors shown here come from a woman aged 18-29 years in good health. Each CDR3 is given with its conserved first and last residue. The D gene is left open where the match is weak. Size is stated for part of the rows, as once, few or many counts, or as a class when the clone is expanded.

CADKSSYNSPLHF | TGTGCCGATAAGAGCTCCTATAATTCACCCCTCCACTTT | - | TRBV28 | few | TRBJ1-6
CSVRTSGSYNEQFF | TGCAGCGTCCGGACTAGCGGGAGCTACAATGAGCAGTTCTTC | TRBD2 | TRBV29-1 | few | TRBJ2-1
CAISQGADSNQPQHF | TGTGCCATCAGTCAGGGGGCAGATAGCAATCAGCCCCAGCATTTT | TRBD1 | TRBV10-3 | many | TRBJ1-5
CSASGLAFLTQYF | TGCAGTGCCTCGGGACTAGCGTTCTTAACGCAGTATTTT | TRBD2 | TRBV20-1 | - | TRBJ2-3
CASSDGLVNNEQFF | TGTGCCAGCAGCGACGGCCTGGTCAACAATGAGCAGTTCTTC | - | TRBV14 | many | TRBJ2-1
CASSVGVGGNQPQHF | TGTGCCAGCAGCGTAGGGGTAGGGGGCAATCAGCCCCAGCATTTT | - | TRBV9 | many | TRBJ1-5
CASSTRLARFADTQYF | TGTGCCAGCAGCACCAGGCTAGCGAGATTTGCAGATACGCAGTATTTT | - | TRBV27 | - | TRBJ2-3
CASRGDSNEQFF | TGTGCCAGCAGAGGGGACAGCAATGAGCAGTTCTTC | TRBD1 | TRBV25-1 | many | TRBJ2-1
CASTGGITGWDLNTEAFF | TGTGCCAGCACCGGAGGAATAACAGGGTGGGATTTGAACACTGAAGCTTTCTTT | - | TRBV6-5 | many | TRBJ1-1
CASSLEGVKSYNEQFF | TGCGCCAGCAGCTTAGAGGGGGTCAAGTCTTACAATGAGCAGTTCTTC | - | TRBV5-1 | few | TRBJ2-1